This is a list of T cell receptor beta chains from one sample in a study of tumor and adjacent non-tumor tissue in lung cancer. Each CDR3 protein gets one entry after TCRdb re-called the multiplex PCR reads with MiXCR. Of 50,000 to 60,000 distinct CDR3 sequences listed, 74% are singletons. The sequenced sample was distant non-tumor lung tissue. The origin of the receptors is a woman aged 55-70 years with non-small cell lung cancer. Each CDR3 is given with its conserved first and last residue.

j_gene: TRBJ2-7; v_gene: TRBV11-2; CDR3aa: CASSLFSSGDDEQYF
j_gene: TRBJ1-6; v_gene: TRBV6-5; CDR3aa: CASSYSIGTGSINLHF
j_gene: TRBJ1-5; v_gene: TRBV29-1; CDR3aa: CSVTKNSGPNQHQHF
j_gene: TRBJ2-3; v_gene: TRBV11-2; CDR3aa: CANSVTGTATGTQYF
j_gene: TRBJ1-5; v_gene: TRBV12-3/TRBV12-4; CDR3aa: CACSSGGQNNQLQHF
j_gene: TRBJ2-7; v_gene: TRBV11-3; CDR3aa: CACSLDKGTYAQYF
j_gene: TRBJ2-7; v_gene: TRBV11-2; CDR3aa: CASSFSGSSYEQYF
j_gene: TRBJ2-7; v_gene: TRBV11-2; CDR3aa: CASSLGPVICEQCF
j_gene: TRBJ2-4; v_gene: TRBV11-2; CDR3aa: CANSPSGEANNIQYF
j_gene: TRBJ1-1; v_gene: TRBV11-1; CDR3aa: CASSRLGGVEAFF
j_gene: TRBJ2-3; v_gene: TRBV10-2; CDR3aa: CANTHRADTQYF
j_gene: TRBJ1-2; v_gene: TRBV6-5; CDR3aa: CASGYSVRAYGYTF
j_gene: TRBJ1-1; v_gene: TRBV4-3; CDR3aa: CASSRRSETEAFF
j_gene: TRBJ2-7; v_gene: TRBV7-6; CDR3aa: CASSRGGGDHEQYF
j_gene: TRBJ1-1; v_gene: TRBV6-2/TRBV6-3; CDR3aa: CASRRSGQGIEAFF
j_gene: TRBJ2-2; v_gene: TRBV29-1; CDR3aa: CSVIGTTNTGELFF
j_gene: TRBJ1-1; v_gene: TRBV30; CDR3aa: CAWCVSRLDEAFF
j_gene: TRBJ1-1; v_gene: TRBV29-1; CDR3aa: CSVTGQGGMNTEAFF
j_gene: TRBJ2-5; v_gene: TRBV4-3; CDR3aa: CASSQEVTLAKTQYF
j_gene: TRBJ2-1; v_gene: TRBV5-4; CDR3aa: CASSLDGGQGVDSEQFF
j_gene: TRBJ2-4; v_gene: TRBV12-3/TRBV12-4; CDR3aa: CASCETGSGKNNQYF
j_gene: TRBJ2-3; v_gene: TRBV14; CDR3aa: CVGSQPPGLAGRIDTQYF
j_gene: TRBJ2-3; v_gene: TRBV6-2/TRBV6-3; CDR3aa: CASRLAESFSTDTQYF
j_gene: TRBJ2-3; v_gene: TRBV11-2; CDR3aa: CANSCTPTQYF
j_gene: TRBJ2-5; v_gene: TRBV11-1; CDR3aa: CASSHRTGRETQYF
j_gene: TRBJ2-4; v_gene: TRBV11-2; CDR3aa: CASSLLAITAESIQYF
j_gene: TRBJ2-7; v_gene: TRBV11-2; CDR3aa: CISSLGAGSYYEQYF
j_gene: NA; v_gene: TRBV12-3/TRBV12-4; CDR3aa: CASSSRDGPSNQPQYF
j_gene: TRBJ2-5; v_gene: TRBV11-2; CDR3aa: CASSPQGGRETLYF
j_gene: TRBJ2-1; v_gene: TRBV6-5; CDR3aa: CASSRDSLINEQFF
j_gene: TRBJ2-1; v_gene: TRBV12-3/TRBV12-4; CDR3aa: CASSSPAVTGSNDEQFF
j_gene: TRBJ2-7; v_gene: TRBV6-7; CDR3aa: CASCYSYTGSYEQYF
j_gene: TRBJ2-1; v_gene: TRBV4-2; CDR3aa: CASSPGGGSYNEQFF
j_gene: TRBJ2-2; v_gene: TRBV6-2/TRBV6-3; CDR3aa: CAISYSQQRADTGELFF
j_gene: TRBJ1-2; v_gene: TRBV19; CDR3aa: CASSVSGTGMYGYTF
j_gene: TRBJ2-7; v_gene: TRBV6-2/TRBV6-3; CDR3aa: CVSCRQESYVQYF
j_gene: TRBJ2-5; v_gene: TRBV6-5; CDR3aa: CAISAQGEEESRYF
j_gene: TRBJ2-5; v_gene: TRBV28; CDR3aa: CASSPGTLETQYF
j_gene: TRBJ2-2; v_gene: TRBV24-1; CDR3aa: CATSDLTRTAGELFF
j_gene: TRBJ2-3; v_gene: TRBV4-3; CDR3aa: CASNQGDTRDTQYF
j_gene: TRBJ2-1; v_gene: TRBV4-1; CDR3aa: CATSPTGLAGTRFF
j_gene: TRBJ2-5; v_gene: TRBV4-1; CDR3aa: CASSRDGLAGGETQYF
j_gene: TRBJ1-1; v_gene: TRBV28; CDR3aa: CATHKGGSGNTEAFF
j_gene: TRBJ2-7; v_gene: TRBV7-9; CDR3aa: CASSLVGPRQGSYEQYF
j_gene: TRBJ2-1; v_gene: TRBV4-2; CDR3aa: CASTQEGRGGSVDEQFF
j_gene: TRBJ1-5; v_gene: TRBV12-3/TRBV12-4; CDR3aa: CASTPTGKLSQPQHF
j_gene: TRBJ2-1; v_gene: TRBV6-2/TRBV6-3; CDR3aa: CAGRDPGGEDEQFF
j_gene: TRBJ1-1; v_gene: TRBV6-2/TRBV6-3; CDR3aa: CASSRPQGGHAEAFF
j_gene: TRBJ1-1; v_gene: TRBV28; CDR3aa: CASSLTGKNTEAFF
j_gene: TRBJ1-2; v_gene: TRBV29-1; CDR3aa: CSVAFEGQSACYTF
j_gene: TRBJ2-5; v_gene: TRBV4-3; CDR3aa: CVSSQDTGQHETQYF
j_gene: TRBJ2-5; v_gene: TRBV24-1; CDR3aa: CATEGTEEAQYF
j_gene: TRBJ2-2; v_gene: TRBV5-1; CDR3aa: CANTHSKLGGLNTGELFF
j_gene: TRBJ2-3; v_gene: TRBV10-1; CDR3aa: CASSVRLADTHYF
j_gene: TRBJ1-2; v_gene: TRBV28; CDR3aa: CANSLWGTSNYGYTF
j_gene: TRBJ2-4; v_gene: TRBV4-3; CDR3aa: CASSLGTGERNIQYF
j_gene: TRBJ2-7; v_gene: TRBV7-2; CDR3aa: CASRSGLPGPYEQYF
j_gene: TRBJ1-2; v_gene: TRBV28; CDR3aa: CASSFLDRPYGYTF
j_gene: TRBJ1-1; v_gene: TRBV20-1; CDR3aa: CSARTNRGGTEAFF